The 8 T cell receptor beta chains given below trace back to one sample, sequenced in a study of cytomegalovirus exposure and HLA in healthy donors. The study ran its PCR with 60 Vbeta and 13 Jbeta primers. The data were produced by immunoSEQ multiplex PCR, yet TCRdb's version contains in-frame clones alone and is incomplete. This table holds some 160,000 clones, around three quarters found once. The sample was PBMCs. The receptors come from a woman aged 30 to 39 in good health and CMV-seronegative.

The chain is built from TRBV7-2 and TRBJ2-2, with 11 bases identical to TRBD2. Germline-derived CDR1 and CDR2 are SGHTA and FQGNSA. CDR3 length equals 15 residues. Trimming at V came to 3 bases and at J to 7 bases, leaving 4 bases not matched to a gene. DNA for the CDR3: TGTGCCAGCAGCTTTAGCGGGAGGGCCGACGGGGAGCTGTTTTTT. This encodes CASSFSGRADGELFF.

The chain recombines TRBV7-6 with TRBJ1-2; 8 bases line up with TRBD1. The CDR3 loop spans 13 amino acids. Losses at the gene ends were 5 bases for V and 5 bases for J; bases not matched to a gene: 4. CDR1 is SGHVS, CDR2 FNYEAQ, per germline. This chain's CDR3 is CASSLDRDYGYTF. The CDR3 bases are TGTGCCAGCAGCCTGGACAGGGATTATGGCTACACCTTC.

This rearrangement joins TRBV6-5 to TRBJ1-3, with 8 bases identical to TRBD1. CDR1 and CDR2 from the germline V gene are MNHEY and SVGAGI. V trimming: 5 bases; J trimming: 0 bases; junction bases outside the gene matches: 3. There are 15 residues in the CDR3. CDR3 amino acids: CASSLDRASGNTIYF. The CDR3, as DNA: TGTGCCAGCAGTCTGGACAGGGCCTCTGGAAACACCATATATTTT.

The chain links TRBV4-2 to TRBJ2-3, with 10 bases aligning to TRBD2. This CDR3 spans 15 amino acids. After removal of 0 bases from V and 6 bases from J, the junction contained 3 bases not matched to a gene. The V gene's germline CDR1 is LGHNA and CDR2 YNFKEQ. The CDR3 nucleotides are TGTGCCAGCAGCCAAGAGCTACTAGCGGGGGATACGCAGTATTTT. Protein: CASSQELLAGDTQYF.

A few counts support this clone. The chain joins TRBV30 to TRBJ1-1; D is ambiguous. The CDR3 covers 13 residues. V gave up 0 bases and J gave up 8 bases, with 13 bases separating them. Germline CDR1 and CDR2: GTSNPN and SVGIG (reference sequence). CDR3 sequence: CAWSVLPLSEAFF. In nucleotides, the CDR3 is TGTGCCTGGAGTGTACTTCCGCTTTCGGAAGCTTTCTTT.

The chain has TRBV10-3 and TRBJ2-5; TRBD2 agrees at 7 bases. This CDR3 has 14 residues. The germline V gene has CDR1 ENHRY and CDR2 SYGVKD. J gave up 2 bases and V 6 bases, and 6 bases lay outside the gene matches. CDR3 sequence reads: CAIRSSSGQETQYF. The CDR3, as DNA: TGTGCCATCAGGAGCTCTAGCGGTCAAGAGACCCAGTACTTC.

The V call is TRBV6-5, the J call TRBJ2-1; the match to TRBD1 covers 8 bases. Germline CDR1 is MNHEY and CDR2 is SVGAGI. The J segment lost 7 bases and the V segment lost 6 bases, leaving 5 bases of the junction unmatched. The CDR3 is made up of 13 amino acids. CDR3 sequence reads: CASSLYRGNEQFF. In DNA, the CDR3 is TGTGCCAGCAGCCTCTACAGGGGGAATGAGCAGTTCTTC.

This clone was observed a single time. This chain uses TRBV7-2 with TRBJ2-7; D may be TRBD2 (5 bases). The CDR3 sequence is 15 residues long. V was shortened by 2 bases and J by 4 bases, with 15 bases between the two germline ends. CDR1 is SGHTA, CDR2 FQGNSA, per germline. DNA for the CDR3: TGTGCCAGCAGCTTACTGATGGGGAGTGGGTACGAGCAGTACTTC. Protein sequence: CASSLLMGSGYEQYF.